This T cell receptor beta chain was obtained from a study of spatial heterogeneity in lung cancer. TCRdb reprocessed the 5' RACE reads via MiXCR and lists one record per CDR3 protein. The sample lists 40,000 to 45,000 distinct CDR3 sequences, approximately 7% seen once, with around 43% in the top ten. With 5 bases clipped from V and 8 bases from J, the junction kept 9 bases outside the gene matches. CDR3 length: 14 amino acids. Described time point: sample taken at primary tumor resection. Sequencing of whole RNA from tumor, nontumor lung or frozen PBMC involved no sorting. This clonotype was seen ten or more times.

V and J are TRBV12-3 or TRBV12-4 and TRBJ1-1; TRBD1 matches 9 bases. This sequence was found in a female donor with early-stage non-small cell lung cancer. The source was PBMCs, collected at surgery. The CDR3 spells CASSPGQGTFEAFF. The DNA of the CDR3 is TGTGCCAGCAGTCCGGGACAGGGCACGTTCGAAGCTTTCTTT.